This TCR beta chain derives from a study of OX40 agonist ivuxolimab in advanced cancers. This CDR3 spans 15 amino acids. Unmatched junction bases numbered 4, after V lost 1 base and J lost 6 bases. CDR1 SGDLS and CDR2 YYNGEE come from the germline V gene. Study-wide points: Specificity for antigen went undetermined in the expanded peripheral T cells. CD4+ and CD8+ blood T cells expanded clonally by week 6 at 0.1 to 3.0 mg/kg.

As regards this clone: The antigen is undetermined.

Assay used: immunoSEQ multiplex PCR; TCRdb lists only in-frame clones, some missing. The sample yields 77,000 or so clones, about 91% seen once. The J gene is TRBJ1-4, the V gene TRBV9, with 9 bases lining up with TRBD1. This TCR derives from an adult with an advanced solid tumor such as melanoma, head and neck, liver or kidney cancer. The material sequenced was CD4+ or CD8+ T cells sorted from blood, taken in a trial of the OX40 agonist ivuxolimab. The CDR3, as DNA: TGTGCCAGCAGCGTACTAGGGGACAGGGATGAAAAACTGTTTTTT. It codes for CASSVLGDRDEKLFF.